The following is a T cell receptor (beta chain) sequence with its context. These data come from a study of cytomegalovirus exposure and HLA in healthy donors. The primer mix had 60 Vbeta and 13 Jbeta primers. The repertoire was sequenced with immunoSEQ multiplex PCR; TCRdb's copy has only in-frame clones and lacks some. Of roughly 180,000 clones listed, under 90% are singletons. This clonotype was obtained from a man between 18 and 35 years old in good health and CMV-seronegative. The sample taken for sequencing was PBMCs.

CDR3 nucleotides: TGTGCCAGCAGCATGCCGGGACAGAACTACGAGCAGTACTTC. Protein: CASSMPGQNYEQYF. The chain joins TRBV5-4 to TRBJ2-7, with 7 nucleotides matching TRBD1. CDR3 size: 14 residues. The ends lost 4 bases at V and 3 bases at J; junction bases unmatched: 7. Germline CDR1 and CDR2: SGHNT and YYREEE (reference sequence).